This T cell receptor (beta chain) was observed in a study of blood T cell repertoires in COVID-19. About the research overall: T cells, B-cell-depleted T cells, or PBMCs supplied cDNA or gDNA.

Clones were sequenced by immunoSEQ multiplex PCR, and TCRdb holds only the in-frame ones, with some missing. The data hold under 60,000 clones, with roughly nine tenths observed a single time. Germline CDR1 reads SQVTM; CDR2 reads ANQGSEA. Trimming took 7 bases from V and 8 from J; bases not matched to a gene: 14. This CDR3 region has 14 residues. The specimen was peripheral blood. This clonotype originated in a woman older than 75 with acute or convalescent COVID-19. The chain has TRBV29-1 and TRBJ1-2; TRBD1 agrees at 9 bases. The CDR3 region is CSARRSGQGRGYTF. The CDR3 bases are TGCAGCGCCCGACGTTCGGGACAGGGCCGCGGCTACACCTTC.